This is a list of T cell receptor beta chains from one sample in a study of breast tumors, draining lymph nodes, adjacent tissues. TCRdb reprocessed the multiplex PCR reads via MiXCR and lists one record per CDR3 protein. The profile shows about 270,000 distinct CDR3 sequences, around 30% of them singletons. Sequencing was carried out using axillary lymph node tissue. The receptors shown here come from a female donor with breast cancer. Some clones in this sample may be carry-over from other donors' samples. Each CDR3 is given with its conserved first and last residue. A D gene is named only where the DNA matches it firmly. Clone sizes are given selectively: once, few, many, or a class where the clone is expanded.

V gene,D gene,J gene,clone size,CDR3 protein,CDR3 DNA
TRBV5-4,NA,TRBJ2-1,few,CASSPRGGGAGKNEQFF,TGTGCCAGCAGCCCCAGAGGAGGGGGCGCTGGAAAAAATGAGCAGTTCTTC
TRBV19,NA,TRBJ2-3,NA,CASSKRRASDNEQYF,TGTGCCAGTAGTAAGAGGAGGGCCTCGGATAATGAGCAGTATTTT
TRBV24-1,TRBD1,TRBJ2-5,NA,CAASIAGTGKETQYF,TGTGCCGCCAGTATAGCCGGGACAGGGAAAGAGACCCAGTACTTC
TRBV2,TRBD1,TRBJ2-3,many,CASSPRQGMGSTQYF,TGTGCCAGCAGTCCCAGACAGGGGATGGGGAGTACGCAGTATTTT
TRBV6-1,NA,TRBJ1-5,few,CASSELGERGQPQHF,TGTGCCAGCAGTGAATTGGGGGAGAGGGGGCAGCCCCAGCATTTT
TRBV5-5,NA,TRBJ2-2,many,CASSLFASRAGELFF,TGTGCCAGCAGCTTGTTTGCCAGCCGAGCCGGGGAGCTGTTTTTT
TRBV7-2,TRBD1,TRBJ1-2,NA,CASSLRTGGGNTF,TGTGCCAGCAGCTTAAGGACAGGAGGAGGAAACACCTTC
TRBV30,NA,TRBJ1-2,many,CAWRRAGVYGYTF,TGTGCCTGGAGACGAGCGGGGGTCTATGGCTACACCTTC
TRBV20-1,NA,TRBJ2-5,NA,CSARDIATKGEKLYF,TGCAGTGCTAGAGATATAGCGACGAAGGGGGAAAAACTGTACTTC
TRBV7-2,NA,TRBJ2-7,NA,CANSRATRGGGEQCF,TGTGCCAACAGTCGTGCTACTAGGGGAGGGGGCGAGCAGTGCTTC
TRBV20-1,NA,TRBJ2-7,many,CSAYSPGPSYEQYF,TGCAGTGCCTACAGCCCCGGTCCCTCCTACGAGCAGTACTTC
TRBV11-2,TRBD2,TRBJ2-1,NA,CASSLRAGGTNEQFF,TGTGCCAGCAGCTTAAGAGCGGGAGGGACCAATGAGCAGTTCTTC
TRBV12-3/TRBV12-4,NA,TRBJ2-5,many,CASSPGRSREETQYF,TGTGCCAGCAGCCCGGGACGATCGAGGGAAGAGACCCAGTACTTC
TRBV3-1,TRBD2,TRBJ2-3,few,CASSQEIAGGGTDTQYF,TGTGCCAGCAGCCAAGAGATAGCGGGAGGGGGCACAGATACGCAGTATTTT
TRBV12-3/TRBV12-4,NA,TRBJ2-1,many,CASSLQTEILVGEQFF,TGTGCCAGCAGTCTACAGACAGAAATCTTAGTGGGTGAGCAGTTCTTC
TRBV10-3,TRBD2,TRBJ2-7,many,CAITKSGNADSYEQYF,TGTGCCATCACTAAAAGCGGGAACGCCGACTCCTACGAGCAGTACTTC
TRBV10-3,TRBD2,TRBJ2-7,many,CAIKTLAGGFYEQYF,TGTGCCATCAAAACACTAGCGGGTGGGTTCTACGAGCAGTACTTC
TRBV12-3/TRBV12-4,NA,TRBJ2-6,NA,CASSDLGSGANVLTF,TGTGCCAGCAGTGACTTGGGTTCTGGGGCCAACGTCCTGACTTTC
TRBV20-1,TRBD1,TRBJ2-5,NA,CSAGGTGGPGETQYF,TGCAGTGCTGGGGGGACAGGGGGGCCGGGGGAGACCCAGTACTTC
TRBV5-6,TRBD1,TRBJ1-6,NA,CASTTGSDRDRRSPLHF,TGTGCCAGCACTACAGGGTCGGACAGGGATAGGCGTTCACCCCTCCACTTT
TRBV12-3/TRBV12-4,TRBD2,TRBJ2-1,many,CASSFSPGLAGDNEQFF,TGTGCCAGCAGTTTTTCTCCGGGACTAGCGGGGGACAATGAGCAGTTCTTC
TRBV19,TRBD2,TRBJ2-3,many,CASSMTSGSDDTQYF,TGTGCCAGTAGTATGACTAGCGGGAGCGATGATACGCAGTATTTT
TRBV2,NA,TRBJ1-6,once,CASSGGGGTSYNSPLHF,TGTGCCAGCAGTGGGGGTGGCGGGACGTCCTATAATTCACCCCTCCACTTT
TRBV19,TRBD1,TRBJ1-2,once,CASSPGQVNYGYTF,TGTGCCAGTAGTCCGGGACAGGTTAACTATGGCTACACCTTC
TRBV2,NA,TRBJ1-1,NA,CASSGSPRMNTEAFF,TGTGCCAGCAGTGGCAGCCCCCGCATGAACACTGAAGCTTTCTTT
TRBV6-2/TRBV6-3,NA,TRBJ1-2,many,CASSPPDRVVGGYTF,TGTGCCAGCAGCCCCCCGGACCGGGTGGTTGGAGGCTACACCTTC
TRBV20-1,NA,TRBJ2-1,many,CSARDLGRETYNEQFF,TGCAGTGCTAGAGATCTCGGGCGGGAAACCTACAATGAGCAGTTCTTC
TRBV19,TRBD2,TRBJ2-2,many,CASSRGLAGMDGELFF,TGTGCCAGTAGTCGCGGACTAGCGGGAATGGACGGGGAGCTGTTTTTT
TRBV10-2,NA,TRBJ2-7,many,CASTRDTTTYEQYF,TGCGCCAGTACCCGGGACACTACTACCTACGAGCAGTACTTC
TRBV28,NA,TRBJ1-2,many,CASSLPGLVYGYTF,TGTGCCAGCAGTTTGCCAGGGTTGGTCTATGGCTACACCTTC
TRBV6-6,NA,TRBJ2-2,NA,CASRKRGDTGGLNTGELFF,TGTGCCAGCAGGAAAAGGGGAGACACGGGCGGATTGAACACCGGGGAGCTGTTTTTT
TRBV2,NA,TRBJ1-2,many,CASGRTRSNYGYTF,TGTGCCAGCGGGAGGACACGGTCTAACTATGGCTACACCTTC
TRBV20-1,NA,TRBJ2-4,NA,CSARGGHRSAKNIQYF,TGCAGTGCTAGAGGGGGGCATAGATCAGCCAAAAACATTCAGTACTTC
TRBV12-3/TRBV12-4,TRBD1,TRBJ1-5,many,CASSSTGGRSNQPQHF,TGTGCCAGCAGTTCGACAGGGGGTCGTAGCAATCAGCCCCAGCATTTT
TRBV9,TRBD1,TRBJ1-6,NA,CASMRTGDSYPLHF,TGCGCCAGCATGCGGACAGGGGATAGTTACCCCCTCCACTTT
TRBV20-1,NA,TRBJ2-7,many,CSARDPRNEQYF,TGCAGTGCTAGAGATCCGAGGAACGAGCAGTACTTC
TRBV11-2,TRBD1,TRBJ1-4,many,CASSFTGTVNEKLFF,TGTGCCAGCAGCTTCACCGGGACAGTTAATGAAAAACTGTTTTTT
TRBV5-5,NA,TRBJ2-5,many,CASSRRTTVGETQYF,TGTGCCAGCAGCCGTAGGACTACCGTCGGGGAGACCCAGTACTTC
TRBV15,NA,TRBJ1-2,many,CATSRDLNILGGYAF,TGTGCCACCAGCAGAGATTTGAACATTCTAGGTGGCTACGCCTTC
TRBV24-1,TRBD2,TRBJ2-4,many,CATSDPIAGENIQYF,TGTGCCACCAGTGACCCCATAGCGGGAGAGAACATTCAGTACTTC
TRBV12-3/TRBV12-4,TRBD2,TRBJ2-6,many,CASRTSGTGANVLTF,TGTGCCAGCAGGACTAGCGGAACTGGGGCCAACGTCCTGACTTTC
TRBV7-9,NA,TRBJ1-5,many,CASSAPGQPQHF,TGTGCCAGCAGCGCCCCCGGGCAGCCCCAGCATTTT
TRBV9,NA,TRBJ2-7,many,CASSPPSGTYEQYF,TGTGCCAGCAGCCCCCCCTCAGGGACTTACGAGCAGTACTTC
TRBV24-1,TRBD1,TRBJ2-5,NA,CATSDLGTGTETQYF,TGTGCCACCAGTGACCTAGGGACAGGGACGGAGACCCAGTACTTC
TRBV5-1,NA,TRBJ2-1,many,CASSLAAGPLSNEQFF,TGCGCCAGCAGCTTGGCCGCAGGGCCTCTTTCCAATGAGCAGTTCTTC
TRBV3-1,TRBD2,TRBJ2-1,few,CASSPIRGGKGDNEQFF,TGTGCCAGCAGCCCAATCCGGGGGGGGAAAGGGGACAATGAGCAGTTCTTC
TRBV7-8,TRBD1,TRBJ1-4,many,CASSLDRGTTNEKLFF,TGTGCCAGCAGCTTGGACAGGGGGACAACTAATGAAAAACTGTTTTTT
TRBV6-1,NA,TRBJ2-7,NA,CASSEAATVTYEQYF,TGTGCCAGCAGTGAAGCAGCCACAGTAACCTACGAGCAGTACTTC
TRBV5-8,NA,TRBJ1-2,many,CASSGGHTVYGYTF,TGTGCCAGCAGCGGGGGGCACACGGTTTATGGCTACACCTTC
TRBV2,NA,TRBJ1-2,NA,CASTETRVDYGYTF,TGTGCCAGCACAGAAACCAGGGTTGACTATGGCTACACCTTC
TRBV18,NA,TRBJ1-5,once,CASSPSTPGRGQPQHF,TGTGCCAGCTCTCCTAGTACGCCAGGGAGGGGGCAGCCCCAGCATTTT
TRBV29-1,NA,TRBJ1-6,NA,CSVQQGDHSPLHF,TGCAGCGTTCAGCAGGGTGACCATTCACCCCTCCACTTT
TRBV5-1,TRBD2,TRBJ2-1,many,CASSLGGSSYNEQFF,TGTGCCAGCAGCTTGGGCGGGAGCTCCTACAATGAGCAGTTCTTC
TRBV20-1,TRBD2,TRBJ2-7,many,CSASGLQHYEQYF,TGCAGTGCTTCGGGACTACAACACTACGAGCAGTACTTC
TRBV11-3,TRBD1,TRBJ2-7,NA,CACSLPGQGLGEQYF,TGTGCCTGCAGCTTACCGGGACAGGGACTCGGCGAGCAGTACTTC